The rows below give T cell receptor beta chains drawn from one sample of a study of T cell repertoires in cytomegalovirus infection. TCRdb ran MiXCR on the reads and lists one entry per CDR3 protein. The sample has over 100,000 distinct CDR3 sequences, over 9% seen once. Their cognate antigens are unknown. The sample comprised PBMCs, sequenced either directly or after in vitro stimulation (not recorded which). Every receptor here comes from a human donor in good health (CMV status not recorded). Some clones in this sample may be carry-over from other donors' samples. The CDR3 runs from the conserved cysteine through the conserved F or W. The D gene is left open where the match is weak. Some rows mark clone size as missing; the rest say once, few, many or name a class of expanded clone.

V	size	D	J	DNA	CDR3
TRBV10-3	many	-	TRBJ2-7	TGTGCCATCAGTGAGTTATGGGATGGCGAGCAGTACTTC	CAISELWDGEQYF
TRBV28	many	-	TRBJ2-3	TGTGCCAGCAGATCTCCGGTAGATACGCAGTATTTT	CASRSPVDTQYF
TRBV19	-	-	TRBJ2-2	TGTGCCAGTAGCCGACCTTGGGAGCTGTTTTTT	CASSRPWELFF
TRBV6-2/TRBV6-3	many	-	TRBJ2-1	TGTGCCAGCAGCACACATATACCTAGCGTTTACAATGAGCAGTTCTTC	CASSTHIPSVYNEQFF
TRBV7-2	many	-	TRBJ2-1	TGTGCCAGCAGCTCCCGAGGTGGGAGAAGGAATGAGCAGTTCTTC	CASSSRGGRRNEQFF
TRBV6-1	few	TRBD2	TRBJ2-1	TGTGCCAGCAGTCTTCTAGCGGGAATAAGGGAGCAGTTCTTC	CASSLLAGIREQFF
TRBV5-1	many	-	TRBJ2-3	TGCGCCAGCAGCTTGGAAGCGGTGAGCACAGATACGCAGTATTTT	CASSLEAVSTDTQYF
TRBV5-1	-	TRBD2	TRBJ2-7	TGCGCCAGCAGCCCGACTAGCGGCTACGAGCAGTACTTC	CASSPTSGYEQYF
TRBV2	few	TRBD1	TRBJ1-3	TGTGCCAGCAGGGACAGGGGGACTGGAAACACCATATATTTT	CASRDRGTGNTIYF
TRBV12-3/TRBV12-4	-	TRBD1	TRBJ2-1	TGTGCCAGCAGTTTAGCGCCGCAGGGGGTGTTTGAGCAGTTCTTC	CASSLAPQGVFEQFF
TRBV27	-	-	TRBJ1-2	TGTGCCAGCAGTTTGGGGGGCGCGGAGGGCTACACCTTC	CASSLGGAEGYTF
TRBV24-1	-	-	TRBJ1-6	TGTGCCACGACTGGGGGCGAAAATTCACCCCTCCACTTT	CATTGGENSPLHF
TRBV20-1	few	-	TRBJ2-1	TGCAGTGTTAGGGGCGCGTCCTACAATGAGCAGTTCTTC	CSVRGASYNEQFF
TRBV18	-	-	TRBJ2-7	TGTGCCAGCTCACCAGACCTAACCTACGAGCAGTACTTC	CASSPDLTYEQYF
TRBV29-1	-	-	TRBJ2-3	TGCAGCGTTGATCCGGGGGGCACAGATACGCAGTATTTT	CSVDPGGTDTQYF